The subject of this entry is one TCR beta chain. Participants were aged 18 to 89 years from approximately 23 US areas. Clinical histories supplied by participants themselves formed the basis of cohort assignment. The data derive from a study of blood T cell repertoires in COVID-19. On the study more broadly: Donors in the United States, Italy and Spain gave samples during acute or convalescent COVID-19. In each case, the material was cDNA or gDNA derived from T cells, B-cell-depleted T cells, or PBMCs.

Germline trimming cut 8 bases from V and 6 bases from J; bases unmatched to any gene: 9. Per the germline V gene, CDR1 is SGHAT and CDR2 is FQDESV (reference sequence). The CDR3 spans 13 residues. The method was immunoSEQ multiplex PCR; TCRdb's version includes in-frame clones alone and lacks a portion of them. In the table there are approximately 220,000 clones, over 75% of which are singletons. This receptor was taken from a woman younger than 35 in a cohort exposed to, infected with or recovered from COVID-19 (not recorded which). The J gene is TRBJ2-7, the V gene TRBV11-1, with 8 bases matching TRBD1. The sample comprised PBMCs or T cells enriched from blood (not recorded which). The CDR3 protein is CASGDRGESEQYF. Written as DNA, the CDR3 is TGTGCCAGCGGCGACAGGGGAGAAAGCGAGCAGTACTTC. Variable domain in full (rest from reference TRBV11-1 and TRBJ2-7): EAEVAQSPRYKITEKSQAVAFWCDPISGHATLYWYRQILGQGPELLVQFQDESVVDDSQLPKDRFSAERLKGVDSTLKIQPAELGDSAMYLCASGDRGESEQYFGPGTRLTVT.